This is a list of T cell receptor beta chains from one sample in a study of T-cell memory formation after mild COVID-19. TCRdb ran MiXCR on the 5' RACE reads and lists one entry per CDR3 protein. This table holds roughly 100,000 distinct CDR3 sequences, roughly 12% found once. Source material: PBMCs or a T cell subset sorted from them (not recorded which). The receptors shown here come from an adult woman who had mild COVID-19 (a few samples of this study predate the infection). Cell type and time point are not known. CDR3s include the opening cysteine and the closing phenylalanine or tryptophan. Each record gives: V gene, J gene, D gene, clone size, CDR3 DNA, CDR3 protein. D genes are given only for firm matches. Only part of the rows carry a size: once, few, many, or a class if the clone is expanded.

V: TRBV7-9
J: TRBJ2-5
D: .
size: few
DNA: TGTGCCAGCAGCGGCGACAGAGAGACCCAGTACTTC
CDR3: CASSGDRETQYF

V: TRBV4-2
J: TRBJ2-1
D: TRBD2
size: few
DNA: TGTGCCAGCAGGAAGAAAAGCGGGGGGGCATCCTACAATGAGCAGTTCTTC
CDR3: CASRKKSGGASYNEQFF

V: TRBV25-1
J: TRBJ2-1
D: .
size: few
DNA: TGTGCCAGCAGTGAATGGGGGCAGTTTTCCTACAATGAGCAGTTCTTC
CDR3: CASSEWGQFSYNEQFF

V: TRBV24-1
J: TRBJ2-7
D: TRBD2
size: .
DNA: TGTGCCACCAGTGAAACTAGCGGGTCCCCCTACGAGCAGTACTTC
CDR3: CATSETSGSPYEQYF

V: TRBV4-1
J: TRBJ2-7
D: TRBD2
size: few
DNA: TGCGCCAGCAGCCAACAAGAGCGGGGGGTGACCTACGAGCAGTACTTC
CDR3: CASSQQERGVTYEQYF

V: TRBV7-9
J: TRBJ2-7
D: TRBD2
size: many
DNA: TGTGCCAGCAGCCCCGGACTAGCGGGGTCCTACGAGCAGTACTTC
CDR3: CASSPGLAGSYEQYF

V: TRBV15
J: TRBJ2-7
D: .
size: .
DNA: TGTGCCACCAGCAGAGATGGAGGGGGGGGCTACGAGCAGTACTTC
CDR3: CATSRDGGGGYEQYF

V: TRBV29-1
J: TRBJ1-2
D: .
size: .
DNA: TGCAGCGTTGATGGGGGGGGATTCGTGGATGGCTACACCTTC
CDR3: CSVDGGGFVDGYTF

V: TRBV2
J: TRBJ2-3
D: TRBD2
size: .
DNA: TGTGCCAGCAGCCTGACTAGCGGGGACCGCACAGATACGCAGTATTTT
CDR3: CASSLTSGDRTDTQYF

V: TRBV12-3/TRBV12-4
J: TRBJ2-1
D: TRBD1
size: few
DNA: TGTGCCAGCAGTCTCGCTACCGGGACAGGGTACAATGAGCAGTTCTTC
CDR3: CASSLATGTGYNEQFF

V: TRBV24-1
J: TRBJ2-1
D: .
size: few
DNA: TGTGCCACCAGTGATTTTACGGAACAGTTCTTC
CDR3: CATSDFTEQFF

V: TRBV9
J: TRBJ2-7
D: TRBD2
size: few
DNA: TGTGCCAGCAGCGTTAGCGGGGGGGAACCCACGAAGCAGTACTTC
CDR3: CASSVSGGEPTKQYF

V: TRBV4-1
J: TRBJ2-2
D: .
size: few
DNA: TGCGCCAGCAGCCAAGATCCCCCTTGGGGGGCGGACACCGGGGAGCTGTTTTTT
CDR3: CASSQDPPWGADTGELFF

V: TRBV5-6
J: TRBJ1-1
D: TRBD1
size: few
DNA: TGTGCCAGCAGCGTGGACAGGGACCGCGGCATGAACACTGAAGCTTTCTTT
CDR3: CASSVDRDRGMNTEAFF

V: TRBV5-6
J: TRBJ1-6
D: TRBD1
size: few
DNA: TGTGCCAGCAGCTTGGGGACAGGGGTTGCTTCACCCCTCCACTTT
CDR3: CASSLGTGVASPLHF

V: TRBV7-9
J: TRBJ2-7
D: .
size: many
DNA: TGTGCCAGCAGCTTAGGCGGATTGAGCTCCTACGAGCAGTACTTC
CDR3: CASSLGGLSSYEQYF

V: TRBV5-1
J: TRBJ1-1
D: .
size: few
DNA: TGCGCCAGCAGCTTGGAGGGGGGTGGGTACACTGAAGCTTTCTTT
CDR3: CASSLEGGGYTEAFF

V: TRBV29-1
J: TRBJ1-1
D: .
size: .
DNA: TGCAGCGTTGGGGTAGAGAACACTGAAGCTTTCTTT
CDR3: CSVGVENTEAFF

V: TRBV4-2
J: TRBJ2-2
D: TRBD1
size: .
DNA: TGTGCCAGCAGCCGCGGACAGGGCATCGCCGGGGAGCTGTTTTTT
CDR3: CASSRGQGIAGELFF

V: TRBV12-3/TRBV12-4
J: TRBJ1-2
D: TRBD1
size: .
DNA: TGTGCCAGCAGGGGCCTTACAGGGGGTCACTATGGCTACACCTTC
CDR3: CASRGLTGGHYGYTF

V: TRBV12-5
J: TRBJ2-1
D: TRBD1
size: few
DNA: TGTGCTAGTTCACCCGGGACAGATTACAATGAGCAGTTCTTC
CDR3: CASSPGTDYNEQFF

V: TRBV20-1
J: TRBJ2-7
D: .
size: many
DNA: TGCAGTGCTGAACATTATGCCTACGAGCAGTACTTC
CDR3: CSAEHYAYEQYF

V: TRBV7-6
J: TRBJ1-2
D: TRBD1
size: few
DNA: TGTGCCAGCAGCTCGGGACAGGGGGTTTCCTATGGCTACACCTTC
CDR3: CASSSGQGVSYGYTF

V: TRBV11-2
J: TRBJ2-3
D: .
size: .
DNA: TGTGCCAGCAGGCTATACTCTCACTGGGATACGCAGTATTTT
CDR3: CASRLYSHWDTQYF

V: TRBV7-8
J: TRBJ1-2
D: TRBD1
size: .
DNA: TGTGCCAGCAGCTTTTCAGGGGGCGACTATGGCTACACCTTC
CDR3: CASSFSGGDYGYTF

V: TRBV4-2
J: TRBJ2-7
D: TRBD1
size: .
DNA: TGTGCCAGCAGCCAAGAGGATAGGGACAGTTCCTACGAGCAGTACTTC
CDR3: CASSQEDRDSSYEQYF

V: TRBV11-3
J: TRBJ1-1
D: TRBD1
size: few
DNA: TGTGCCAGCAGCCGTTGGACAGGGAACACTGAAGCTTTCTTT
CDR3: CASSRWTGNTEAFF

V: TRBV7-8
J: TRBJ2-5
D: .
size: many
DNA: TGTGCCAGCAGCTCATCCAGGGCCCCAGTCAGGGAGACCCAGTACTTC
CDR3: CASSSSRAPVRETQYF

V: TRBV5-1
J: TRBJ1-1
D: .
size: few
DNA: TGCGCCAGCAGCTTGGAGGGCAGCACTGAAGCTTTCTTT
CDR3: CASSLEGSTEAFF

V: TRBV19
J: TRBJ1-1
D: TRBD1
size: few
DNA: TGTGCCAGTAGTCTTGGGACAGGGGGCTTTGAAGCTTTCTTT
CDR3: CASSLGTGGFEAFF

V: TRBV23-1
J: TRBJ1-5
D: TRBD1
size: .
DNA: TGCGCCAGCAGTCGTACGGGACAGGGTTTGGATAGCAATCAGCCCCAGCATTTT
CDR3: CASSRTGQGLDSNQPQHF

V: TRBV7-9
J: TRBJ1-1
D: .
size: .
DNA: TGTGCCAGCAGCTTAAGAGTTCCTGAAGCTTTCTTT
CDR3: CASSLRVPEAFF

V: TRBV21-1
J: TRBJ2-2
D: .
size: few
DNA: TGTGCCAGCAGCAAATACCCGGGACAGGGGGCGACCGGGGAGCTGTTTTTT
CDR3: CASSKYPGQGATGELFF

V: TRBV24-1
J: TRBJ1-1
D: .
size: .
DNA: TGTGCCACCAGTGATTCCCGAATTGGCCCCAACACTGAAGCTTTCTTT
CDR3: CATSDSRIGPNTEAFF

V: TRBV4-1
J: TRBJ2-5
D: TRBD1
size: few
DNA: TGCGCCAGCAGCCAGGACAGGGGGCGGGTGGAGACCCAGTACTTC
CDR3: CASSQDRGRVETQYF